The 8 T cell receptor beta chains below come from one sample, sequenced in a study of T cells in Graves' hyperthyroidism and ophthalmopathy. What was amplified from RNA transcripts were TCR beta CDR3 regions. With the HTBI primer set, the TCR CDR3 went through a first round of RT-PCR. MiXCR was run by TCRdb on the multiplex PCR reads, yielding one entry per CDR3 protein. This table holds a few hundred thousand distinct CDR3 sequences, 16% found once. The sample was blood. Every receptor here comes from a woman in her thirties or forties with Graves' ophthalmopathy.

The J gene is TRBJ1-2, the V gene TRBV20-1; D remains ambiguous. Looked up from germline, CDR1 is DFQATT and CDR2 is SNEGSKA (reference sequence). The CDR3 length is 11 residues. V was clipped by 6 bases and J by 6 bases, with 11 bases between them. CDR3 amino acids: CSAPLRDGYTF. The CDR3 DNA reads TGCAGTGCCCCCCTTAGGGATGGCTACACCTTC.

CDR3 sequence: CASSMARGIPYNSPLHF. The CDR3 region has the DNA TGTGCCAGTAGTATGGCCAGGGGAATCCCCTATAATTCACCCCTCCACTTT. The chain is built from TRBV19 and TRBJ1-6, with a weak D call TRBD1 (6 bases). CDR1 and CDR2 from the germline V gene are LNHDA and SQIVND (reference sequence). The CDR3 has 17 residues. The germline V and J ends were trimmed by 3 bases and 2 bases, with 14 bases remaining between them.

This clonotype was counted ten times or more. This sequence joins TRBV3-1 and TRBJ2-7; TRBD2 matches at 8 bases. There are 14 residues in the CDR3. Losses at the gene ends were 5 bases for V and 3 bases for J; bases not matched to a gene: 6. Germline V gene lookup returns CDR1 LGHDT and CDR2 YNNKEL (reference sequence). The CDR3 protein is CASSSITSGYEQYF. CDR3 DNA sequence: TGTGCCAGCAGCTCCATCACTAGCGGCTACGAGCAGTACTTC.

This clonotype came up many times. Here the CDR3 DNA reads TGTGCCAGCAGCTTCTTGGCTAGCGGGTCCTACAATGAGCAGTTCTTC. This gives the protein CASSFLASGSYNEQFF. This chain connects TRBV7-9 to TRBJ2-1, with TRBD2 identical over 8 bases. With 3 bases clipped from V and 1 base from J, the junction kept 5 bases outside the gene matches. Germline V gene data show CDR1 as SEHNR and CDR2 as FQNEAQ (reference sequence). The CDR3 has 16 amino acids.

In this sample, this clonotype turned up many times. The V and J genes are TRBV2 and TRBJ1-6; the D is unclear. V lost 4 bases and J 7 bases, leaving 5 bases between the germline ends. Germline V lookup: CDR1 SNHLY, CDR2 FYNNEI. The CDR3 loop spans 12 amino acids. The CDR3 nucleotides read TGTGCCAGCAGTGGCCTAAATTCACCCCTCCACTTT. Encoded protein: CASSGLNSPLHF.

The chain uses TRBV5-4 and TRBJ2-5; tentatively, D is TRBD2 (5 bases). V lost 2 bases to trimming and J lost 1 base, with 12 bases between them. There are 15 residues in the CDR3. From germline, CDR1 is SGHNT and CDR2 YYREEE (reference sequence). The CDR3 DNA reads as TGTGCCAGCAGCTTAACAGCAACTAGCCAAGAGACCCAGTACTTC. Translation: CASSLTATSQETQYF.

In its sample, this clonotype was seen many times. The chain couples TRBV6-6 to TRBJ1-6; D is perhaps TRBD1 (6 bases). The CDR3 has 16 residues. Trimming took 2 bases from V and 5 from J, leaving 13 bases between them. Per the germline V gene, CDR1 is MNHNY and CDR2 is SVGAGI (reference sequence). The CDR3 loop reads CASSYEGGIDNSPLHF. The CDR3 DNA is TGTGCCAGCAGTTACGAGGGGGGGATAGATAATTCACCCCTCCACTTT.

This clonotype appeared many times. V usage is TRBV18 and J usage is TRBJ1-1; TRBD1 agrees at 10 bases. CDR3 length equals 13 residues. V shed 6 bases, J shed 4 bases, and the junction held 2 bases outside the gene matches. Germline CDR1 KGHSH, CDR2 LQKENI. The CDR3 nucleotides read TGTGCCAGCTCTCGGGACAGGGGCACTGAAGCTTTCTTT. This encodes CASSRDRGTEAFF.